This TCR beta chain appears in the sequencing data of a study of cytomegalovirus exposure and HLA in healthy donors. Study-level findings and limits: HLA allele associations emerged for some 16,000 TCR beta sequences in a later analysis, at 0.05 false discovery rate.

Comments on this clone: Its target is unknown.

V lost 7 bases and J 2 bases, leaving 11 bases between the germline ends. There are 13 residues in the CDR3. PCR primers comprised 60 Vbeta and 13 Jbeta primers. Clones were sequenced by immunoSEQ multiplex PCR, and TCRdb holds only the in-frame ones, with some missing. The table records around 90,000 clones, 85% of them present only once. The chain links TRBV23-1 to TRBJ2-5; a possible D gene is TRBD1 (6 bases). TRBV23-1 is classed as an ORF, of uncertain function. Material: PBMCs. This clonotype was obtained from a man in his forties or fifties in good health and CMV-seropositive. CDR3 in DNA: TGCGCCAGCACTCGGACAGAGCAAGAGACCCAGTACTTC. Protein: CASTRTEQETQYF.